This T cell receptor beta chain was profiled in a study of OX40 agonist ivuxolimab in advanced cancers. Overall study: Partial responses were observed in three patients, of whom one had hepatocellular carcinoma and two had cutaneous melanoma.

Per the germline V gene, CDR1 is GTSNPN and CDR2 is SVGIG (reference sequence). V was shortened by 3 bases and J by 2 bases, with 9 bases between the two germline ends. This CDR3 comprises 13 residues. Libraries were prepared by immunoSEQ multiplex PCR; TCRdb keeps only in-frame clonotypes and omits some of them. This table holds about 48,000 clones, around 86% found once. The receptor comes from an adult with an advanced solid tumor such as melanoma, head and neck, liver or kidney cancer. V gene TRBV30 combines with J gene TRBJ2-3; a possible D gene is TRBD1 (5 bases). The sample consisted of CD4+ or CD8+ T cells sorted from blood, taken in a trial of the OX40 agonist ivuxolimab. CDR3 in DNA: TGTGCCTGGAGACAGGATCCCACAGATACGCAGTATTTT. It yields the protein CAWRQDPTDTQYF. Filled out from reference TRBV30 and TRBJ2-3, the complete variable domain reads SQTIHQWPATLVQPVGSPLSLECTVEGTSNPNLYWYRQAAGRGLQLLFYSVGIGQISSEVPQNLSASRPQDRQFILSSKKLLLSDSGFYLCAWRQDPTDTQYFGPGTRLTVL.